A single sample is the source of the 20 T cell receptor beta chains below, sequenced in a study of response to subunit inactivated influenza vaccine. MiXCR was run by TCRdb on the RT-PCR reads, yielding one entry per CDR3 protein. The repertoire holds hundreds of thousands of distinct CDR3 sequences, with around 20% as singletons. The sequencing used PBMCs from blood, collected about 5 days after vaccination. All receptors come from a man aged 45-65 years who received an inactivated influenza vaccine.

The chain couples TRBV7-9 to TRBJ2-2; 11 nucleotides align to TRBD2. CDR1 and CDR2 (germline): SEHNR, FQNEAQ (reference sequence). J gave up 4 bases and V 6 bases, and 4 bases lay outside the gene matches. The CDR3 is made up of 15 amino acids. The CDR3 nucleotides are TGTGCCAGCAGGTCGACTAGCGGGACCACCGGGGAGCTGTTTTTT. Protein sequence: CASRSTSGTTGELFF.

On this clonotype itself: The junction departs from the called germline gene at one end, perhaps through a read error. V gene TRBV7-2 combines with J gene TRBJ1-2, with D uncertain. CDR1 SGHTA and CDR2 FQGNSA come from the germline V gene. There are 13 residues in the CDR3. Here the CDR3 reads CASSLGQNYGDTF. The CDR3, as DNA: TGTGCCAGCAGCTTGGGTCAGAACTATGGCGACACCTTC.

V usage is TRBV3-1 and J usage is TRBJ2-1; D perhaps matches TRBD2 (6 bases). Per the germline V gene, CDR1 is LGHDT and CDR2 is YNNKEL (reference sequence). The V gene lost 7 bases and the J gene lost 0 bases, with 13 bases spanning the gap. This CDR3 region has 15 residues. The CDR3 region is CASTAEGPSYNEQFF. The DNA of the CDR3 is TGTGCCAGCACTGCGGAGGGCCCCTCCTACAATGAGCAGTTCTTC.

This clonotype was picked up a small number of times. A read error may account for a junction end that differs from germline. V gene TRBV4-2 combines with J gene TRBJ2-3; D gene unclear. Germline V CDR1 and CDR2: LGHNA, YNFKEQ. The CDR3 contains 16 residues. CDR3 sequence (DNA): TGCGCCAGCAGCCAAGATTTGGGCTCTAGCACAGATACGCAGTATTTT. Amino acids: CASSQDLGSSTDTQYF.

The chain uses TRBV9 and TRBJ2-7; 11 nucleotides agree with TRBD1. CDR3 length equals 14 residues. Trimming removed 3 bases from V and 3 bases from J; junction bases left unmatched: 2. Per the germline V gene, CDR1 is SGDLS and CDR2 is YYNGEE. The CDR3 DNA follows: TGTGCCAGCAGCGAGGGACAGGGGGACTACGAGCAGTACTTC. Amino acid sequence: CASSEGQGDYEQYF.

The table lists this clonotype with many counts. V is TRBV20-1 and J is TRBJ2-7, with 9 bases identical to TRBD1. The CDR3 contains 14 residues. Germline CDR1 is DFQATT and CDR2 is SNEGSKA (reference sequence). Losses at the gene ends were 5 bases for V and 3 bases for J; bases not matched to a gene: 8. CDR3 in DNA: TGCAGTGCTTACCCCGGGACAGGGCACTACGAGCAGTACTTC. Its translation is CSAYPGTGHYEQYF.

The rearrangement uses TRBV19 and TRBJ2-1, with a weak D call TRBD1 (6 bases). Germline CDR1 LNHDA, CDR2 SQIVND (reference sequence). CDR3 length equals 14 residues. The V gene lost 5 bases and the J gene lost 9 bases, with 17 bases spanning the gap. The CDR3 DNA is TGTGCCAGTAGTTTCCAGGGGAATACTCCTGAGCAGTTCTTC. This gives the protein CASSFQGNTPEQFF.

The sample holds a few counts of this clonotype. Here the CDR3 reads CATSDSRTSSREQYF. The CDR3 DNA sequence: TGTGCCACCAGTGATTCGAGGACTAGCTCCCGCGAGCAGTACTTC. This rearrangement joins TRBV24-1 to TRBJ2-7; 8 nucleotides agree with TRBD2. The CDR3 covers 15 residues. Germline V gene data show CDR1 as KGHDR and CDR2 as SFDVKD. V gave up 2 bases and J gave up 6 bases; unmatched junction bases: 8.

At least ten counts were recorded for this clonotype. This chain connects TRBV7-2 to TRBJ2-1; no clear D gene. Germline CDR1 is SGHTA and CDR2 is FQGNSA. CDR3 length: 13 amino acids. The V and J ends lost 2 bases and 7 bases respectively, with 9 bases between them. In DNA form, the CDR3 reads TGTGCCAGCAGCTTAATGAAGGGTAATGAGCAGTTCTTC. This translates into CASSLMKGNEQFF.

About this clonotype itself: A much larger clonotype is one base distant, so this may be a read error. The rearrangement joins TRBV9 to TRBJ2-7; D is perhaps TRBD2 (6 bases). The germline V and J ends were trimmed by 5 bases and 0 bases, with 9 bases remaining between them. Germline-derived CDR1 and CDR2 are SGDLS and YYNGEE. The CDR3 has 13 residues. The CDR3 nucleotides are TGTGCCAGCAGTGGGGACTTCTCCTACGAGCAGTACTTC. Protein sequence: CASSGDFSYEQYF.

This clonotype was picked up many times. CDR3 bases: TGTGCCAGCAGCCAGGAAGTCCGGGACAGGGTGACTGAAGCTTTCTTT. This translates into CASSQEVRDRVTEAFF. The chain uses TRBV4-2 and TRBJ1-1; TRBD1 matches 9 bases. The CDR3 loop spans 16 amino acids. The germline V gene has CDR1 LGHNA and CDR2 YNFKEQ. Trimming took 3 bases from V and 5 from J; bases not matched to a gene: 10.

V is TRBV6-5 and J is TRBJ2-3; D call uncertain. Germline CDR1 reads MNHEY; CDR2 reads SVGAGI. Trimming left V 2 bases short and J 1 base short, with 7 bases between. The CDR3 is made up of 14 amino acids. The CDR3 here is CASSYGFRTDTQYF. DNA of the CDR3: TGTGCCAGCAGTTACGGGTTTCGCACAGATACGCAGTATTTT.

Ten or more counts support this clonotype. This CDR3 is CASSLFGMNTEAFF. Written as DNA, the CDR3 is TGTGCCAGCAGCCTGTTCGGAATGAACACTGAAGCTTTCTTT. The rearrangement uses TRBV5-6 and TRBJ1-1, with D uncertain. The CDR3 consists of 14 residues. Per the germline V gene, CDR1 is SGHDT and CDR2 is YYEEEE. V lost 4 bases to trimming and J lost 0 bases, with 10 bases between them.

The chain combines TRBV12-3 or TRBV12-4 with TRBJ1-2, with D possibly TRBD1 on 6 matching bases. CDR3 length: 14 amino acids. The V end lost 5 bases, the J end lost 5 bases, and 15 bases lay between the germline ends. The CDR3 loop is CASSRRTALYGYTF. The CDR3 DNA reads TGTGCCAGCAGTCGGCGGACAGCGCTTTATGGCTACACCTTC.

There are a few counts of this clonotype. The chain combines TRBV5-1 with TRBJ2-3; 8 nucleotides align to TRBD2. Germline CDR1 and CDR2: SGHRS and YFSETQ. J was trimmed by 4 bases and V by 6 bases; bases with no gene match: 7. The CDR3 has 14 amino acids. The chain's CDR3 is CASIPGGGADTQYF. Here the CDR3 DNA reads TGCGCCAGCATTCCCGGGGGGGGTGCAGATACGCAGTATTTT. Supplemented by reference TRBV5-1 and TRBJ2-3, the full variable domain reads KAGVTQTPRYLIKTRGQQVTLSCSPISGHRSVSWYQQTPGQGLQFLFEYFSETQRNKGNFPGRFSGRQFSNSRSEMNVSTLELGDSALYLCASIPGGGADTQYFGPGTRLTVL.

The V gene is TRBV6-1, the J gene TRBJ2-5; D perhaps matches TRBD1 (7 bases). CDR1 is MNHNS and CDR2 is SASEGT in the germline V gene. The length of the CDR3 is 15 residues. V was pared by 5 bases and J by 4 bases, with 17 bases between. In DNA form, the CDR3 reads TGTGCCAGCAGTCCCATGGGGCAGGGGGGAGAGACCCAGTACTTC. Its protein is CASSPMGQGGETQYF.

This chain joins TRBV16 and TRBJ2-5; D is unresolved. The CDR3 sequence is 13 residues long. Deletions cut 1 base from V and 4 bases from J, with 7 bases between. The germline V gene encodes CDR1 KGHSY and CDR2 FQNENV. As DNA, the CDR3 is TGTGCCAGCAGCCAATACGCTACAGAGACCCAGTACTTC. It is translated as CASSQYATETQYF.

This chain joins TRBV10-2 and TRBJ2-5; either TRBD1 or TRBD2 may supply D (6 bases each). The V gene lost 3 bases and the J gene lost 0 bases, with 17 bases spanning the gap. Germline CDR1 and CDR2: WSHSY and SAAADI. CDR3 length: 17 amino acids. The CDR3 loop reads CASSEGGGQGYQETQYF. DNA for the CDR3: TGCGCCAGCAGTGAAGGTGGGGGGCAGGGGTACCAAGAGACCCAGTACTTC.

CDR3 sequence reads: CASSSGTSGTYEQYF. The CDR3 nucleotides read TGCGCCAGCAGCTCCGGGACTAGCGGGACCTACGAGCAGTACTTC. The chain combines TRBV5-1 with TRBJ2-7; 13 bases are a match to TRBD2. The germline V gene encodes CDR1 SGHRS and CDR2 YFSETQ. This CDR3 comprises 15 residues. After removal of 3 bases from V and 2 bases from J, the junction contained 2 bases not matched to a gene.

The chain carries TRBV7-2 and TRBJ2-5, with no clear D. The germline V gene encodes CDR1 SGHTA and CDR2 FQGNSA. The CDR3 has 13 residues. V lost 2 bases and J lost 7, with 11 bases in between. As DNA, the CDR3 is TGTGCCAGCAGCTTAAACTCGGTGGTGACCCAGTACTTC. It is translated as CASSLNSVVTQYF.